The source of this T cell receptor beta chain is a study of OX40 agonist ivuxolimab in advanced cancers. Notes on the study in general: On average, CD8+ T cells had more expanded clones than CD4+.

Note on this clone: Its antigen remains unknown.

Profiled with immunoSEQ multiplex PCR; TCRdb holds only in-frame clones, not every one. In the table there are 10,000 to 12,000 clones, about 73% of which are singletons. The sequences come from CD4+ or CD8+ T cells sorted from blood, collected in a trial of the OX40 agonist ivuxolimab. The sequence was collected from an adult with an advanced solid tumor such as melanoma, head and neck, liver or kidney cancer.

The CDR3 region is CASSLRPRGNQPQHF. The DNA of the CDR3 is TGTGCCAGCAGTTTAAGGCCTAGGGGCAATCAGCCCCAGCATTTT. The genes are TRBV28 and TRBJ1-5; D is undetermined. The CDR3 has 15 residues. From germline, CDR1 is MDHEN and CDR2 SYDVKM. V lost 2 bases and J lost 2, with 10 bases in between.